Here is one T cell receptor (beta chain) with its context. What it recognizes is unknown. Each CDR3 protein gets one entry after TCRdb re-called the 5' RACE reads with MiXCR. The sample carries roughly 700,000 distinct CDR3 sequences, around 8.3% recorded once. The data were taken from a study of identical twins. Study results and limitations: Cord blood beta clonotypes present at high abundance carried fewer insertions; no such pattern appeared in memory repertoires.

The same data also went into a second study, on yellow fever vaccine responses in identical twins.

Sample: PBMCs. The receptor comes from a woman between 18 and 29 years old in good health.

Here the CDR3 reads CASSGNGGGSNEQFF. The CDR3 coding sequence is TGTGCCAGCAGTGGTAATGGCGGGGGGTCCAATGAGCAGTTCTTC. The rearrangement joins TRBV6-1 to TRBJ2-1; 8 nucleotides line up with TRBD2. Trimming removed 4 bases from V and 6 bases from J; junction bases left unmatched: 8. The CDR3 extends over 15 amino acids. The V gene's germline CDR1 is MNHNS and CDR2 SASEGT.